This TCR beta chain came from a study of cytomegalovirus exposure and HLA in healthy donors. Trimming took off 4 bases at V and 0 bases at J, with 11 bases between the two ends. This CDR3 spans 14 amino acids. Per germline, CDR1 SGHRS and CDR2 YFSETQ. A multiplex PCR was run with 60 Vbeta primers and 13 Jbeta primers. TCRdb keeps only in-frame clones here, not all; method: immunoSEQ multiplex PCR. Here the sample spans about 190,000 clones, roughly four fifths being singletons. This clone was seen a single time. Other nucleotide sequences in the sample specify the same CDR3. Sequenced material: PBMCs. The chain links TRBV5-1 to TRBJ2-7; TRBD1 is a possible D gene (5 bases). The TCR comes from a woman aged 25 to 39 in good health and CMV-seropositive. The CDR3 region is CASSLQVSSYEQYF. The CDR3 nucleotides are TGCGCCAGCAGCCTACAGGTCTCCTCCTACGAGCAGTACTTC. Looking up the rest from reference TRBV5-1 and TRBJ2-7 gives the full variable domain: KAGVTQTPRYLIKTRGQQVTLSCSPISGHRSVSWYQQTPGQGLQFLFEYFSETQRNKGNFPGRFSGRQFSNSRSEMNVSTLELGDSALYLCASSLQVSSYEQYFGPGTRLTVT.